The 19 T cell receptor beta chains below come from one sample, sequenced in a study of T cell repertoires in cytomegalovirus infection. No antigen has been identified for these receptors. TCRdb re-called the reads with MiXCR, one entry per CDR3 protein. The sample gives some 800,000 distinct CDR3 sequences, just under 30% of which show up once; over 10% is in the top ten. The input for sequencing was cultured CD8+ T cells from PBMCs, taken from culture after CMV antigen stimulation. Source of these receptors: a human donor in good health (CMV status not recorded). Some clones in this sample may be carry-over from other donors' samples.

This clonotype was recorded many times. V and J are TRBV7-2 and TRBJ2-6; D gene unclear. The CDR3 has 15 amino acids. The V and J ends lost 1 base and 3 bases respectively, with 7 bases between them. Germline V lookup: CDR1 SGHTA, CDR2 FQGNSA. Here the CDR3 reads CASSLDASGANVLTF. For the CDR3, the DNA is TGTGCCAGCAGCTTAGACGCCAGTGGGGCCAACGTCCTGACTTTC.

This clonotype was detected only a few times. The chain employs TRBV27 and TRBJ1-4, with D possibly matching TRBD1 (6 bases). The CDR3 sequence is 16 residues long. Per the germline V gene, CDR1 is MNHEY and CDR2 is SMNVEV (reference sequence). V was shortened by 5 bases and J by 8 bases, with 21 bases between the two germline ends. This CDR3 is CASSASTGRFREKLFF. The DNA of the CDR3 is TGTGCCAGCAGTGCTTCTACAGGGAGGTTCCGCGAAAAACTGTTTTTT.

This chain uses TRBV29-1 with TRBJ1-1; TRBD1 might be the D (6 bases). The CDR3 contains 13 residues. Trimming cost V 7 bases and J 4 bases, with 16 bases left between them. The germline CDR1 and CDR2 sequences are SQVTM and ANQGSEA. In DNA form, the CDR3 reads TGCAGCGCAAGGGCAGGGGAAGGCACTGAAGCTTTCTTT. Its protein product is CSARAGEGTEAFF.

This chain links TRBV7-9 with TRBJ2-7, with TRBD2 as a possible D gene (6 bases). The V gene lost 5 bases and the J gene lost 5 bases, with 19 bases spanning the gap. Germline CDR1 SEHNR, CDR2 FQNEAQ (reference sequence). This CDR3 spans 15 amino acids. In nucleotides, the CDR3 is TGTGCCAGCAGCCCGGGGGAGGCCAACTTCGACGAGCAGTACTTC. It encodes CASSPGEANFDEQYF.

The CDR3 DNA is TGTGCCAGCAGCCCCCGGGGGGGACAGGGGGCTTCTGAAGCTTTCTTT. Translating gives CASSPRGGQGASEAFF. This chain joins TRBV7-9 and TRBJ1-1, with TRBD1 matching 12 bases. The ends lost 5 bases at V and 6 bases at J; junction bases unmatched: 10. The CDR3 loop spans 16 amino acids. Germline V lookup: CDR1 SEHNR, CDR2 FQNEAQ (reference sequence).

V gene TRBV7-6 combines with J gene TRBJ1-1, with D tentatively TRBD1 (6 bases). Germline-derived CDR1 and CDR2 are SGHVS and FNYEAQ. CDR3 length equals 15 residues. Trimming cost V 5 bases and J 1 base, with 14 bases left between them. CDR3: CASSIGQLSNTEAFF. Written as DNA, the CDR3 is TGTGCCAGCAGCATTGGACAGCTCTCGAACACTGAAGCTTTCTTT.

This clonotype was picked up a small number of times. V is TRBV7-9 and J is TRBJ2-7, with TRBD1 identical over 7 bases. The CDR3 is 12 residues long. J gave up 5 bases and V 5 bases, and 3 bases lay outside the gene matches. Germline V gene sequence: CDR1 SEHNR, CDR2 FQNEAQ (reference sequence). CDR3 sequence reads: CASSVDRDEQYV. Written as DNA, the CDR3 is TGTGCCAGCAGCGTCGACAGGGACGAGCAGTACGTC.

The chain uses TRBV20-1 and TRBJ1-1; tentative D call: TRBD1 (5 bases). Trimming left V 1 base short and J 1 base short, with 7 bases between. Germline CDR1 DFQATT, CDR2 SNEGSKA (reference sequence). The CDR3 is made up of 13 amino acids. Here the CDR3 reads CSARVTGNTEAFF. CDR3 bases: TGCAGTGCTAGAGTAACAGGGAACACTGAAGCTTTCTTT.

A few counts support this clonotype. The chain recombines TRBV28 with TRBJ2-2, with D hard to call. CDR3 length equals 14 residues. V lost 6 bases to trimming and J lost 0 bases, with 8 bases between them. The germline gives CDR1 MDHEN, CDR2 SYDVKM. The CDR3 here is CASRGLSNTGELFF. The CDR3 DNA follows: TGTGCCAGCAGAGGCCTCTCGAACACCGGGGAGCTGTTTTTT.

This clonotype showed up many times. V is TRBV9 and J is TRBJ2-1; D remains ambiguous. CDR1 and CDR2 from the germline V gene are SGDLS and YYNGEE. CDR3 length: 10 amino acids. V lost 3 bases to trimming and J lost 6 bases, with 1 base between them. The CDR3 loop is CASSGNEQFF. The CDR3, as DNA: TGTGCCAGCAGCGGCAATGAGCAGTTCTTC.

This clonotype was detected only a few times. The chain employs TRBV6-1 and TRBJ2-1; 8 nucleotides match TRBD2. Trimming took 1 base from V and 7 from J; bases not matched to a gene: 15. There are 18 residues in the CDR3. CDR1 is MNHNS and CDR2 is SASEGT in the germline V gene. The CDR3 is CASSEVGFGAGVSNEQFF. DNA for the CDR3: TGTGCCAGCAGTGAAGTGGGATTCGGAGCGGGGGTTTCGAATGAGCAGTTCTTC.

The chain recombines TRBV27 with TRBJ2-7; a possible D gene is TRBD1 (5 bases). V lost 5 bases to trimming and J lost 0 bases, with 8 bases between them. Germline V lookup: CDR1 MNHEY, CDR2 SMNVEV (reference sequence). The CDR3 consists of 13 residues. CDR3 sequence: CASSAQVSYEQYF. The CDR3 DNA is TGTGCCAGCAGTGCACAGGTCTCCTACGAGCAGTACTTC.

Here the CDR3 DNA reads TGTGCCAGCAGCTCGCCGTCTGCGGGACAGGCTTCGATGGTCACTGAAGCTTTCTTT. Amino acids: CASSSPSAGQASMVTEAFF. This chain joins TRBV7-4 and TRBJ1-1; 8 bases are shared with TRBD1. The V gene end was trimmed by 4 bases and the J gene end by 4 bases; junction bases not matched to a gene: 20. From germline, CDR1 is SGHVT and CDR2 SQSDAQ. The CDR3 contains 19 residues.

CDR3 sequence (DNA): TGTGCCAGCATGGAACTCAGGGGGCTCAGCACAGATACGCAGTATTTT. Translation gives CASMELRGLSTDTQYF. The chain carries TRBV2 and TRBJ2-3; 8 bases are a match to TRBD1. Germline CDR1 SNHLY, CDR2 FYNNEI. The CDR3 contains 16 residues. J gave up 0 bases and V 7 bases, and 9 bases lay outside the gene matches. Full variable domain (missing parts from reference TRBV2 and TRBJ2-3): EPEVTQTPSHQVTQMGQEVILRCVPISNHLYFYWYRQILGQKVEFLVSFYNNEISEKSEIFDDQFSVERPDGSNFTLKIRSTKLEDSAMYFCASMELRGLSTDTQYFGPGTRLTVL.

V usage is TRBV27 and J usage is TRBJ2-7, with TRBD1 as a possible D gene (6 bases). Trimming took off 3 bases at V and 6 bases at J, with 12 bases between the two ends. CDR3 size: 13 residues. Germline V gene data show CDR1 as MNHEY and CDR2 as SMNVEV (reference sequence). The CDR3: CASSFQQGREQYV. CDR3 sequence (DNA): TGTGCCAGCAGTTTCCAACAGGGTCGCGAGCAGTACGTC.

The chain uses TRBV6-1 and TRBJ2-1; D is unclear. Germline-derived CDR1 and CDR2 are MNHNS and SASEGT. V shed 8 bases and J shed 0 bases, with 11 bases lying between them. The CDR3 covers 14 residues. In nucleotides, the CDR3 is TGTGCCAGCGAAACCCTGAGCTCCTACAATGAGCAGTTCTTC. Translation gives CASETLSSYNEQFF.

This clonotype was recorded many times. The chain employs TRBV2 and TRBJ1-1; no clear D gene. CDR1 is SNHLY, CDR2 FYNNEI, per germline. V shed 4 bases and J shed 9 bases, with 15 bases lying between them. The CDR3 runs to 13 residues. The CDR3 loop is CASSVVGREKAFF. The CDR3 nucleotides are TGTGCCAGCAGTGTAGTGGGTCGAGAGAAAGCTTTCTTT.

Worth noting for this clonotype: Relative to the germline gene, one junction end is altered; a read error may explain this. This chain joins TRBV18 and TRBJ2-3, with 12 positions matching TRBD1. CDR1 KGHSH and CDR2 LQKENI come from the germline V gene. This CDR3 is 17 amino acids long. CDR3 in DNA: TGTGCCAGCTTACCACGGGACAGGGGGCGAAGCACAGATACGCAGTATTTT. This gives the protein CASLPRDRGRSTDTQYF.

The chain combines TRBV19 with TRBJ1-2, with 12 bases identical to TRBD1. In germline, CDR1 is LNHDA, CDR2 SQIVND (reference sequence). The CDR3 is 15 residues long. With 9 bases clipped from V and 6 bases from J, the junction kept 11 bases outside the gene matches. The CDR3 loop reads CASQTGTGGGDGYTF. CDR3 nucleotide sequence: TGTGCCAGCCAAACCGGGACAGGGGGCGGCGATGGCTACACCTTC.